The present entry profiles one T cell receptor beta chain with its context. Antigen unknown. The diagnostic basis comprised clinical symptoms, serum thyroxine and TRAb, thyroid ultrasound and orbital computed tomography. Amplification of TCR beta CDR3 regions used RNA as the template. Using the HTBI primer set, a first-round RT-PCR was run on the TCR CDR3. TCRdb reanalysed the multiplex PCR reads using MiXCR and keeps one entry per CDR3 protein. The sample consists of about 740,000 distinct CDR3 sequences, about 14% of them appearing once. The data stem from a study of T cells in Graves' hyperthyroidism and ophthalmopathy. About the research overall: Once the initial diagnosis was made, peripheral blood was obtained before any treatment. Study observations and caveats: Researchers found most expanded thyroid clonotypes above 0.001 in blood as well. With a median lead of approximately six months before onset, the model predicted ophthalmopathy.

CDR3 length: 13 residues. The ends lost 9 bases at V and 7 bases at J; junction bases unmatched: 8. The germline V gene has CDR1 WNHNN and CDR2 SYGVQD (reference sequence). The sample taken for sequencing was blood. The chain couples TRBV10-1 to TRBJ2-7; TRBD2 agrees at 11 bases. The receptor comes from a woman between 18 and 29 years old with Graves' hyperthyroidism. Here the CDR3 reads CASGLAGRDEQYF. The CDR3 bases are TGCGCCAGTGGACTAGCGGGTCGGGATGAGCAGTACTTC.